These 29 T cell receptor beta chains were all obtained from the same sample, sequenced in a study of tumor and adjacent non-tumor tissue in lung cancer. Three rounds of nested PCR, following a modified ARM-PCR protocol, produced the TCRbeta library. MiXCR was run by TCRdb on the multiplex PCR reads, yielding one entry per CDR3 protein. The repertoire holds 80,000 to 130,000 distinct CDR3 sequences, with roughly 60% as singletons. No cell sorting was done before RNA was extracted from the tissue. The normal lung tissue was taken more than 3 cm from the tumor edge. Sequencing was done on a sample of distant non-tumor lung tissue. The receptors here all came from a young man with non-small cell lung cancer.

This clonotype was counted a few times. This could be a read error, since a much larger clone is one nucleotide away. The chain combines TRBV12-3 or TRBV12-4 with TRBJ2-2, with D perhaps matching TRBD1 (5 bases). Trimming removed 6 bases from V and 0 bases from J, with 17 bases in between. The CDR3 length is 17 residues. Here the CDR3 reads CASSPRTSGTNTGELFF. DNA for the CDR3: TGTGCCAGCAGCCCCCGCACCTCAGGGACGAACACCGGGGAGCTGTTTTTT.

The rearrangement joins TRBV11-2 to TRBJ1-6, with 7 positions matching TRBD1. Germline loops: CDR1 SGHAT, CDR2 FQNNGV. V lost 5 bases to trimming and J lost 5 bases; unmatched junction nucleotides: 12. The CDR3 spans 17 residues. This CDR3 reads CASSPYSLGQDNSPLHF. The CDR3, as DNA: TGTGCCAGCAGCCCGTACAGCCTTGGACAGGATAATTCACCCCTCCACTTT. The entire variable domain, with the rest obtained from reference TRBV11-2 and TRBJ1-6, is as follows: EAGVAQSPRYKIIEKRQSVAFWCNPISGHATLYWYQQILGQGPKLLIQFQNNGVVDDSQLPKDRFSAERLKGVDSTLKIQPAKLEDSAVYLCASSPYSLGQDNSPLHFGNGTRLTVT.

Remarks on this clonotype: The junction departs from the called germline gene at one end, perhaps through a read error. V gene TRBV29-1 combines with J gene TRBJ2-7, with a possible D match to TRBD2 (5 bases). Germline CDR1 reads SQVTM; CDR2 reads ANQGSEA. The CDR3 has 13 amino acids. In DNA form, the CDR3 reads TGCAGCGTTGATTCGGGATCTACGCAGGAGCAGTACTTT. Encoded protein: CSVDSGSTQEQYF.

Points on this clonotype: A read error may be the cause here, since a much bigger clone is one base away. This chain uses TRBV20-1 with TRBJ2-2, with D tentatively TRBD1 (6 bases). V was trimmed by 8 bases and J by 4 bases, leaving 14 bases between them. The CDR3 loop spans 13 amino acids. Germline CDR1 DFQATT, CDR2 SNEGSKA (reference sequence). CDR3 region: CSLRDTTTGELFF. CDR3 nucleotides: TGCAGTCTTAGGGACACGACCACCGGGGAGCTGTTTTTT.

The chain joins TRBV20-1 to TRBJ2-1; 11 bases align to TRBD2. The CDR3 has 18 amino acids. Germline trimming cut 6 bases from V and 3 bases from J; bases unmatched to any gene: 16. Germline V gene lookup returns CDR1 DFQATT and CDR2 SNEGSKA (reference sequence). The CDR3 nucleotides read TGCAGTGCCAGACATACTAGCGGGAGCCGTAGCTTCTACAATGAGCAGTTCTTC. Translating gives CSARHTSGSRSFYNEQFF.

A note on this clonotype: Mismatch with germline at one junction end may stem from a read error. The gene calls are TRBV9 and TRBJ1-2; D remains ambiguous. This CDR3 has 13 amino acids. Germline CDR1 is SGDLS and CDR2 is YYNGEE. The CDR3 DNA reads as TGTGTCAGCAGCGCCGGGCACGGCTATGGCTACGCCTTC. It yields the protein CVSSAGHGYGYAF.

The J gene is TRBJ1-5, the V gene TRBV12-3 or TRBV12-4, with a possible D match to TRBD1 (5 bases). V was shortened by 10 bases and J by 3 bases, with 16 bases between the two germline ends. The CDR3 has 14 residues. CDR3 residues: CANNPQGYNQPQHF. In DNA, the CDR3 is TGTGCCAACAATCCTCAGGGCTACAATCAGCCCCAGCATTTT.

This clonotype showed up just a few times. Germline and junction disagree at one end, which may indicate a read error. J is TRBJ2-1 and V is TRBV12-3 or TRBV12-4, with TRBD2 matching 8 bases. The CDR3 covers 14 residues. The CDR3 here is CVSSLGLVYNDQFF. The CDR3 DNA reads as TGTGTCAGCAGTTTGGGACTAGTTTACAATGACCAGTTCTTC.

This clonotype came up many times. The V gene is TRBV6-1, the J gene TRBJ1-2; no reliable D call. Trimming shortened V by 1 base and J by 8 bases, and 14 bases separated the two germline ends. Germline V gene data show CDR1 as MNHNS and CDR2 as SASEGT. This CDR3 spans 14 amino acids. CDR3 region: CASSEGLPSRGYTF. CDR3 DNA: TGTGCCAGCAGTGAAGGGCTTCCTTCGAGGGGCTACACCTTC.

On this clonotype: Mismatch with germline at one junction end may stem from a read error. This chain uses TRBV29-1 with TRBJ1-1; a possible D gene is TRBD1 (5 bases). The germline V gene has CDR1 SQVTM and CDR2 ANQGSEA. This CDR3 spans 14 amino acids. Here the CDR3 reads CSVEVSGTNTEASF. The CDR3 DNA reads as TGCAGCGTTGAAGTAAGTGGGACGAACACTGAGGCTTCCTTT.

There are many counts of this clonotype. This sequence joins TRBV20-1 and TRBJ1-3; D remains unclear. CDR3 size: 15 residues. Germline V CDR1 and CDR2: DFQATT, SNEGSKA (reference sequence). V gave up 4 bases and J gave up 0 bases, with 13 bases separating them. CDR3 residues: CSAKSDLFSGNTIYF. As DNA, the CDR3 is TGCAGTGCTAAATCAGACCTGTTCTCTGGAAACACCATATATTTT.

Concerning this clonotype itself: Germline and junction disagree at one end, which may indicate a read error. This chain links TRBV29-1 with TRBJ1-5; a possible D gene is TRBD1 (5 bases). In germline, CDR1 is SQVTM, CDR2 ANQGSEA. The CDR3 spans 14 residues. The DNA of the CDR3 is TGCAGTGTCTCCCGGGGCCCCGAGGATCAGCTCCAGCATTTT. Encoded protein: CSVSRGPEDQLQHF.

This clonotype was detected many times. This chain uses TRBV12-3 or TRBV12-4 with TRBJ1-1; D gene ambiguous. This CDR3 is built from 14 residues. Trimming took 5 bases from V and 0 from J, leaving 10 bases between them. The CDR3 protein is CASSPTVMNTEAFF. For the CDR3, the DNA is TGTGCCAGCAGTCCGACGGTTATGAACACTGAAGCTTTCTTT.

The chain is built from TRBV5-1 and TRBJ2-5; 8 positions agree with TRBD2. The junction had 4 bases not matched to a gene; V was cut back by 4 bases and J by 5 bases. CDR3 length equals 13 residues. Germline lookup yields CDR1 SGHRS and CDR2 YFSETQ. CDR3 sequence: CASSPGGVETQYF. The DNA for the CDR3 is TGCGCCAGCAGCCCGGGGGGGGTGGAGACCCAGTACTTC.

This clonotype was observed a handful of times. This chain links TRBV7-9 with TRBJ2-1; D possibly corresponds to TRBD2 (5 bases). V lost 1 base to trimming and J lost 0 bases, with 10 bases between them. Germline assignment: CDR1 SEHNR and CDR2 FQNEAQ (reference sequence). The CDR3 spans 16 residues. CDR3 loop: CASSLGGSGSYNEQFF. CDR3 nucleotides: TGTGCCAGCAGCTTAGGCGGGTCGGGCTCCTACAATGAGCAGTTCTTC. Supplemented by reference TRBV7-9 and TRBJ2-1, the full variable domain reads DTGVSQNPRHKITKRGQNVTFRCDPISEHNRLYWYRQTLGQGPEFLTYFQNEAQLEKSRLLSDRFSAERPKGSFSTLEIQRTEQGDSAMYLCASSLGGSGSYNEQFFGPGTRLTVL.

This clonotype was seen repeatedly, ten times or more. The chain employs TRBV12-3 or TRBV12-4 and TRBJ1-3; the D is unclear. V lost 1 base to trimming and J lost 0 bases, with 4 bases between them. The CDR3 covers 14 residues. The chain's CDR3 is CASSLGGSGNTIYF. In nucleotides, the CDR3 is TGTGCCAGCAGTTTAGGGGGCTCTGGAAACACCATATATTTT.

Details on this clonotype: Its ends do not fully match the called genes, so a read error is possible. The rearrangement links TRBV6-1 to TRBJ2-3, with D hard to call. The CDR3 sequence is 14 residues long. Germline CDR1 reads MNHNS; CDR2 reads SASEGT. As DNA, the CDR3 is TGTACCAGCAATCTGGTTTGGTCCACAGATATGCAGTATTTT. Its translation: CTSNLVWSTDMQYF.

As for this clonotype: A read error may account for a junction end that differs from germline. CDR3 amino acids: CGARPLGQDDYGYTF. In DNA form, the CDR3 reads TGCGGTGCTAGGCCCCTAGGACAGGACGACTATGGCTACACCTTC. The chain is built from TRBV20-1 and TRBJ1-2; 7 bases are shared with TRBD1. CDR3 length equals 15 residues. Germline V lookup: CDR1 DFQATT, CDR2 SNEGSKA (reference sequence).

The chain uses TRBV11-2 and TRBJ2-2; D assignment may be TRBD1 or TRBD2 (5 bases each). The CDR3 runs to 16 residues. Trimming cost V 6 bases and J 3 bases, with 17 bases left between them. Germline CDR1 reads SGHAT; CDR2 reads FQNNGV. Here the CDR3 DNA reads TGTGCCAGCAGTTCCCCCCGGGACCCAGACACCGGGGAGCTGTTTTTT. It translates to CASSSPRDPDTGELFF.

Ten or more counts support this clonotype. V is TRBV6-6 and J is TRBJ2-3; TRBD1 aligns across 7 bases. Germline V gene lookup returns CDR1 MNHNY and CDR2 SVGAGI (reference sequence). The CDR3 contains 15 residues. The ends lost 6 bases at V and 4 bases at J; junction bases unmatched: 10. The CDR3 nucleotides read TGTGCCAGCAGATTAGAGAGACAGGGCCCAGATACGCAGTATTTT. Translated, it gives CASRLERQGPDTQYF.

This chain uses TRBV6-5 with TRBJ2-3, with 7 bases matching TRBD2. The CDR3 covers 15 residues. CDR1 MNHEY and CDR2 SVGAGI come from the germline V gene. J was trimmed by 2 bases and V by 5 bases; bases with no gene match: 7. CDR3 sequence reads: CASSPGLGITDTQYF. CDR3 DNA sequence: TGTGCCAGCAGTCCCGGACTAGGTATCACAGATACGCAGTATTTT.

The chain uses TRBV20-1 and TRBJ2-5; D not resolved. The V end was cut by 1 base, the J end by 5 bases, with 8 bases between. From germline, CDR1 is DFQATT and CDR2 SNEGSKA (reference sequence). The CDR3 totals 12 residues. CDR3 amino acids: CSARGPSETQYF. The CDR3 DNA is TGCAGTGCTAGAGGCCCCTCGGAGACCCAGTACTTC.

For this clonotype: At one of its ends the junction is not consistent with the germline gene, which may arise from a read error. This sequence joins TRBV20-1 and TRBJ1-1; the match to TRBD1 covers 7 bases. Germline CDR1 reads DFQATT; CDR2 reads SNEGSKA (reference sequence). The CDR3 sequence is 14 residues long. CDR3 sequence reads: CNARGDRRNTETFF. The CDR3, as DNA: TGCAATGCTAGAGGGGACAGAAGGAACACTGAAACTTTCTTT.

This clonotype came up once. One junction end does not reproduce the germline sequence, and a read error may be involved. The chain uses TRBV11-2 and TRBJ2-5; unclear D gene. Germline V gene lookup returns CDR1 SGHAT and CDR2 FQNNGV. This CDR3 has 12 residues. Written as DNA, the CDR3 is TGTTCCAGCAGCTTATACCAAGGGACCCAGTACTTC. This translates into CSSSLYQGTQYF.

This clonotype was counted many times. CDR3 residues: CASSQGGRTYPGELFF. CDR3 nucleotides: TGCGCCAGCAGCCAAGGAGGTCGGACATATCCCGGGGAGCTGTTTTTT. This chain links TRBV4-3 with TRBJ2-2; a weak D match, TRBD1 (5 bases). The CDR3 consists of 16 residues. V lost 1 base and J lost 6, with 15 bases in between. Per the germline V gene, CDR1 is LGHNA and CDR2 is YSLEER.

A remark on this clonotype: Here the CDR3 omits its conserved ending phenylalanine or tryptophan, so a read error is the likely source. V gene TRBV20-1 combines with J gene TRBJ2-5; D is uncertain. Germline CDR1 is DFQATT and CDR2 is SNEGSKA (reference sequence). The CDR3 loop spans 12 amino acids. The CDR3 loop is CSAKVGQETQYL. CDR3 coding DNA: TGTAGTGCTAAAGTGGGACAAGAGACCCAGTACTTA.

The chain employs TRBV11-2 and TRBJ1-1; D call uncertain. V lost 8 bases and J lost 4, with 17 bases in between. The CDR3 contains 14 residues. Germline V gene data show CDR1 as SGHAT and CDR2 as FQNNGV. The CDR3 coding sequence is TGTGCCAGCGACTTAGGGTCCGGAGCCACTGAAGCTTTCTTT. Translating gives CASDLGSGATEAFF.

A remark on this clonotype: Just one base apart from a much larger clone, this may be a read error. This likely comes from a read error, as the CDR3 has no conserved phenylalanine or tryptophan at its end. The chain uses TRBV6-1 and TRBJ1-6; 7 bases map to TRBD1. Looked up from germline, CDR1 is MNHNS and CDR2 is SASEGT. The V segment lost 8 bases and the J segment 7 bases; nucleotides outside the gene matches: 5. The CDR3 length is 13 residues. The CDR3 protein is CASHDRVNSPLHL. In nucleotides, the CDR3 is TGTGCCAGCCACGACAGGGTAAATTCACCCCTCCACTTG.

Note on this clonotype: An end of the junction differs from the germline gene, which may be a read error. CDR3 DNA: TGTGTCGTGGCCCGGGCCAATATCTACGATGAGCAGTTCTTC. Amino acid sequence: CVVARANIYDEQFF. The V and J genes are TRBV6-5 and TRBJ2-1; D remains ambiguous. CDR1 MNHEY and CDR2 SVGAGI come from the germline V gene. The CDR3 has 14 amino acids.